This TCR beta chain was obtained from a study of cytomegalovirus exposure and HLA in healthy donors. Use of 60 Vbeta and 13 Jbeta primers characterized the PCR. Assay: immunoSEQ multiplex PCR; the TCRdb copy retains only in-frame clones and omits some. Of 70,000 to 85,000 clones listed, more than 50% are singletons. In regard to this clone: The antigen is undetermined.

The CDR3 consists of 16 residues. Germline CDR1 is SGHVS and CDR2 is FNYEAQ. Losses at the gene ends were 2 bases for V and 4 bases for J; bases not matched to a gene: 3. Study findings and constraints: For TCR beta chains, V- and J-gene trimming was later linked to a missense DCLRE1C variant. Segments of the TCR beta V type were, in most cases, productive about 87% or about 30% of the time in an earlier analysis. Per a later analysis, about 18,000 TCR beta sequences showed association with HLA alleles at 0.05 false discovery rate.

The sample was PBMCs. The receptor's source is a male donor in good health and CMV-seropositive. V usage is TRBV7-6 and J usage is TRBJ2-2; 11 bases are shared with TRBD2. In nucleotides, the CDR3 is TGTGCCAGCAGCTTATCGACTAGCGGGATCACCGGGGAGCTGTTTTTT. It translates to CASSLSTSGITGELFF.